This T cell receptor beta chain was recorded in a study of metastatic and nonmetastatic thyroid tumors (dated by TCRdb to the early 2020s). A note on the overall study: For patients with malignant and with benign thyroid disease, the researchers compared repertoires between peripheral blood samples and tumor or nodule tissue samples.

For this clone: Its antigen specificity is not known. No base qualities exist here, and no much larger clone lies one base off it.

Before undergoing thyroid surgery, none of the patients had been given any kind of treatment. Using T-cell receptor beta sequencing, the researchers looked back retrospectively at clinical samples from patients, gathered between the early 2010s and the late 2010s. According to the germline V gene, CDR1 reads MNHEY and CDR2 reads SVGAGI. Spanning cysteine to phenylalanine, the CDR3 consists of 14 amino acids. Just CDR3 DNA is preserved here, 42 bases in frame from base 1. V gives up 2 bases and J gives up 3 bases, and the segment between their germline ends measures 11 bases. Points the paper makes about the study in general: In both blood and tumor samples, TCR beta diversity was reported to be significantly higher in malignant tumors than in benign nodules.

Libraries came from PCR. Data came from an Illumina HiSeq 4000. High-throughput sequencing was used to profile the TCR beta-chain CDR3 region of each patient. In the paper's pipeline: Drawing on CDR3 differences between clinicopathological groups, the researchers built a classifier meant to tell apart patients with distant-metastatic papillary thyroid cancer. To measure repertoire diversity the researchers used the Shannon index, while the Morisita-Horn index served to gauge how similar the tumor and blood repertoires were. In-frame beta chains were kept once TCRdb had trimmed the public reads at Q25 with fastp and called clones with MiXCR. TCRdb's processing, not the study's, gives the V and J calls here. The sample table shows more than 10,000 clones, and 25% to 40% are seen once. Clones ranked in the top ten supply approximately 14% of the sample.

The chain employs TRBV6-5 and TRBJ2-7; the D gene is possibly TRBD1 or TRBD2, with 5 bases matching each. The sample comprised tumor tissue. This TCR came from a male donor with papillary thyroid cancer or a benign thyroid nodule (not recorded which). Some clones in this sample may be carry-over from other donors' samples. The CDR3: CASSYGGLGYEQYF. The DNA sequence is as follows: TGTGCCAGCAGTTACGGGGGTCTAGGCTACGAGCAGTACTTC.